A selection of T cell receptor beta chains follows, all from one sample in a study of T-cell memory formation after mild COVID-19. Using its own MiXCR run on the 5' RACE reads, TCRdb lists one record per CDR3 protein. The sample shows approximately 250,000 distinct CDR3 sequences, 15% to 20% of them seen only once. Material: PBMCs or a T cell subset sorted from them (not recorded which). These receptors were taken from a man between 18 and 29 years old who had mild COVID-19 (a few samples of this study predate the infection). Cell type and time point are not known. Both conserved end residues are trimmed from each CDR3. A D gene is named only where the DNA matches it firmly.

TRBJ1-1,TRBV6-1,TRBD1,ASSERDSPSEAF
TRBJ2-5,TRBV6-5,.,ASSYLGDNQETQY
TRBJ1-1,TRBV4-1,.,ASSRPDRMNTEAF
TRBJ2-1,TRBV4-1,TRBD2,ASSQGHRGGVYNEQF
TRBJ2-5,TRBV20-1,TRBD2,SARAGVYQETQY
TRBJ1-1,TRBV7-3,.,ASSPSDGRFF
TRBJ2-2,TRBV11-2,.,ASSLSRVGAPVTGELF
TRBJ2-5,TRBV7-6,.,ASSLGGLKGETQY
TRBJ2-3,TRBV28,.,ASGTDTQY
TRBJ2-1,TRBV9,TRBD2,ASSPSGGPYNEQF
TRBJ2-5,TRBV12-3/TRBV12-4,.,ASSWAPGRGNSETQY
TRBJ1-2,TRBV7-9,.,ASSLAPKWGYT
TRBJ1-2,TRBV7-2,TRBD1,ASSSQGQGYGYT
TRBJ2-1,TRBV9,.,ASSVVSGAGYNEQF
TRBJ2-5,TRBV5-1,.,ASSLERREGTQY
TRBJ2-3,TRBV5-1,TRBD2,ASSSSGGSDTQY
TRBJ2-4,TRBV4-2,.,ASSQVVRGDIQY
TRBJ2-1,TRBV12-3/TRBV12-4,.,ASSDSTGEGEQF
TRBJ2-2,TRBV7-2,TRBD2,ASTTSGGEYGELF
TRBJ2-3,TRBV5-1,.,ASSSAVTDTQY
TRBJ2-4,TRBV7-9,.,ASSSVAVDIQY
TRBJ2-5,TRBV7-8,.,ASRVVGDKETQY
TRBJ1-6,TRBV27,.,ASSLVPENSPLH
TRBJ1-2,TRBV7-9,TRBD1,ASTLDRAYGYT
TRBJ1-1,TRBV5-1,.,ASSLDPKHTEAF
TRBJ1-4,TRBV7-2,.,ASSLVTGATNEKLF
TRBJ2-5,TRBV7-2,.,ASSASTFETQY
TRBJ2-5,TRBV18,.,ASSPPVETQY
TRBJ2-3,TRBV4-2,TRBD1,ASSQDGTGGTDTQY
TRBJ1-2,TRBV5-1,.,ASSLRGGSDYGYT
TRBJ1-1,TRBV6-5,TRBD1,ASTQGFEAF
TRBJ1-1,TRBV28,.,ASSLSPHGRDTEAF
TRBJ1-2,TRBV5-1,.,ASRPVANYGYT
TRBJ2-4,TRBV12-3/TRBV12-4,.,ASSLGGILAKNIQY
TRBJ1-5,TRBV7-9,TRBD1,ASSLGGTGDQPQH
TRBJ2-1,TRBV7-3,TRBD1,ASRQRQGWGNEQF
TRBJ2-3,TRBV20-1,.,SARASPWTDTDTQY
TRBJ1-1,TRBV6-2/TRBV6-3,.,ASSYVVNTEAF
TRBJ2-5,TRBV7-2,TRBD1,ASSPHRGPETQY
TRBJ2-1,TRBV28,.,ASSPNGEPSYNEQF
TRBJ2-7,TRBV18,TRBD1,ASSPPAGGFSYEQY
TRBJ1-6,TRBV12-3/TRBV12-4,.,ASRLSSSYNSPLH
TRBJ1-6,TRBV6-5,.,ASSYYRAHSPLH
TRBJ2-2,TRBV7-2,.,ASSSRAGELF
TRBJ2-3,TRBV9,.,ASSVAIATDTQY